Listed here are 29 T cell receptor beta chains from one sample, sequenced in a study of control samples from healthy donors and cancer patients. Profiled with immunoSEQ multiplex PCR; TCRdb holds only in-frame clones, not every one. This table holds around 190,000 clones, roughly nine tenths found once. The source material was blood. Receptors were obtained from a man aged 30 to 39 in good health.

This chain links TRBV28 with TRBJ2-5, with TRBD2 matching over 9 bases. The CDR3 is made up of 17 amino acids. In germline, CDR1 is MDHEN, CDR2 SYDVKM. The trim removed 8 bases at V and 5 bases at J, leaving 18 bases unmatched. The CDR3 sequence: CASPPSLSGRGGETQYF. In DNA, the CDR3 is TGTGCCAGCCCCCCCAGCCTTAGCGGGAGAGGGGGGGAGACCCAGTACTTC.

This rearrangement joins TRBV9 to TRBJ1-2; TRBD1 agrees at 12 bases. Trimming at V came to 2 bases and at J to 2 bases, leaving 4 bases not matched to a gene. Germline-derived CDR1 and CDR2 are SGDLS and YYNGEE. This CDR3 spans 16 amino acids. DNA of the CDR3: TGTGCCAGCAGCGTTGGGACAGGGGGCTTGAACTATGGCTACACCTTC. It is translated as CASSVGTGGLNYGYTF. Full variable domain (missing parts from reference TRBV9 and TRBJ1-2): DSGVTQTPKHLITATGQRVTLRCSPRSGDLSVYWYQQSLDQGLQFLIQYYNGEERAKGNILERFSAQQFPDLHSELNLSSLELGDSALYFCASSVGTGGLNYGYTFGSGTRLTVV.

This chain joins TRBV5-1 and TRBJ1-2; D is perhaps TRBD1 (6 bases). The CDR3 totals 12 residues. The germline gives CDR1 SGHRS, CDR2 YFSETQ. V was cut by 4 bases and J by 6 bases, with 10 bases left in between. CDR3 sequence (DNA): TGCGCCAGCAGCAGTTCAGGGGATGGCTACACCTTC. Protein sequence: CASSSSGDGYTF.

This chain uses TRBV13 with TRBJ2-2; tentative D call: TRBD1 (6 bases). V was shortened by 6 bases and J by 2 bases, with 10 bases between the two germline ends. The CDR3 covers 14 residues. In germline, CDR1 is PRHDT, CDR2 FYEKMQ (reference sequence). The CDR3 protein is CASRGGANTGELFF. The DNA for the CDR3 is TGTGCCAGCAGAGGGGGAGCTAACACCGGGGAGCTGTTTTTT.

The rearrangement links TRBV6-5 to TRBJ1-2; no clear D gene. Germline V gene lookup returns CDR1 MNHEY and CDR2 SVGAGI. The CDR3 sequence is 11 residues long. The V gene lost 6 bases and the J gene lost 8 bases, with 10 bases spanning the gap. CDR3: CASRINGGYTF. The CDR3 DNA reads TGTGCCAGCAGGATCAACGGCGGCTACACCTTC.

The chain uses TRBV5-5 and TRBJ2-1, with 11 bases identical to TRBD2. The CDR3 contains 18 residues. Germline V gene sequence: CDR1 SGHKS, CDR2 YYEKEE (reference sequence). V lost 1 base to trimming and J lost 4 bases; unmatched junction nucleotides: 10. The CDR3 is CASSLFASGGPTYNEQFF. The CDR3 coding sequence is TGTGCCAGCAGCTTGTTCGCTAGCGGGGGGCCCACTTACAATGAGCAGTTCTTC.

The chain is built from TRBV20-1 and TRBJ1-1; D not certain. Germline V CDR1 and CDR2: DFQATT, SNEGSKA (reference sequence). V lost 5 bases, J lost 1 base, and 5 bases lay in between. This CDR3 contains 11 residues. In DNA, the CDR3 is TGCAGTGCTTCAGGGAACACTGAAGCTTTCTTT. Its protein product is CSASGNTEAFF.

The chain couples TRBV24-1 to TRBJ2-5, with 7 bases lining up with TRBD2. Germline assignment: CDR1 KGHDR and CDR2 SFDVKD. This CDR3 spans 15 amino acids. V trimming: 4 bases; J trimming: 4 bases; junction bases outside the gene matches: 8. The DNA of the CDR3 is TGTGCCACCAGTGACCCCGGGGAGGGTGGAGAGACCCAGTACTTC. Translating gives CATSDPGEGGETQYF.

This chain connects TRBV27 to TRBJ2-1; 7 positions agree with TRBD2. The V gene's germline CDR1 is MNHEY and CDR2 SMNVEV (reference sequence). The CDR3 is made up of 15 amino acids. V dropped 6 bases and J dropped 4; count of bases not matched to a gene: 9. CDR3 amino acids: CASSHRGGEYNEQFF. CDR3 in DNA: TGTGCCAGCAGCCACCGTGGGGGGGAATACAATGAGCAGTTCTTC.

The DNA of the CDR3 is TGCGCCAGCAGCCAAGTAAAGGGGCAGGGCTATGGCTACACCTTC. Amino acid sequence: CASSQVKGQGYGYTF. The genes are TRBV4-1 and TRBJ1-2; a weak D match, TRBD1 (5 bases). Germline-derived CDR1 and CDR2 are MGHRA and YSYEKL. This CDR3 spans 15 amino acids. V was shortened by 1 base and J by 4 bases, with 13 bases between the two germline ends.

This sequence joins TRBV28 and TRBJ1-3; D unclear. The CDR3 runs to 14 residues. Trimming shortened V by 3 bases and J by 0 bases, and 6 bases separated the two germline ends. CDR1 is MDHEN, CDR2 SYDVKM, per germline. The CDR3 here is CASSFERSGNTIYF. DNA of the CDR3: TGTGCCAGCAGTTTCGAGCGCTCTGGAAACACCATATATTTT.

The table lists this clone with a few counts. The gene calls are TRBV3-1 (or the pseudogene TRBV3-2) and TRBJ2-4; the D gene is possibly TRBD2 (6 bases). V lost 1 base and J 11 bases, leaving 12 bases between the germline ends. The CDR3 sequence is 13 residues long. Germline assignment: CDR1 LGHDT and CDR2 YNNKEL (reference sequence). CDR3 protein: CASSQVVEGLQYF. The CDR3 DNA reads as TGTGCCAGCAGCCAAGTGGTGGAGGGACTTCAGTACTTC.

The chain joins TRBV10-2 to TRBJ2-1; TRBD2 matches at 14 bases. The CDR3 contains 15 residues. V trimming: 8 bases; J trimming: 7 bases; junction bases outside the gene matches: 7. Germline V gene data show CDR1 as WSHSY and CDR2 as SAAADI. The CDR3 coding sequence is TGCGCCAGCTTGGGACTAGCGGGAGTAAGAAATGAGCAGTTCTTC. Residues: CASLGLAGVRNEQFF.

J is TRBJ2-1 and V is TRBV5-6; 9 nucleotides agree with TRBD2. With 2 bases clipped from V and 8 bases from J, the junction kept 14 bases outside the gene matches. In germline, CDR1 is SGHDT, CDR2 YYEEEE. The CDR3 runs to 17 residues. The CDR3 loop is CASSLHRRRGGHDEQFF. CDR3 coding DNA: TGTGCCAGCAGCTTACATAGGAGGCGGGGGGGCCACGATGAGCAGTTCTTC.

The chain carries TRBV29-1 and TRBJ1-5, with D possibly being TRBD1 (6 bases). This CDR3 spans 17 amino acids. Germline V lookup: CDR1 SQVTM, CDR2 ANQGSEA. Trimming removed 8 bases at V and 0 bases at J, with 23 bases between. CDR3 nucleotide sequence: TGCAGCACTTCGGCCCTAAAGACAGGCCATAGCAATCAGCCCCAGCATTTT. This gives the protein CSTSALKTGHSNQPQHF.

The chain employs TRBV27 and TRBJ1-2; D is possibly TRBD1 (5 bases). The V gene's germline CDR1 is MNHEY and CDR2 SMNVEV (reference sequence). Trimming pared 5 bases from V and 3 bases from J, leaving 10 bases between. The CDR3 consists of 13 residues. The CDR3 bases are TGTGCCAGCAGTCTCGGGACGGACTATGGCTACACCTTC. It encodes CASSLGTDYGYTF.

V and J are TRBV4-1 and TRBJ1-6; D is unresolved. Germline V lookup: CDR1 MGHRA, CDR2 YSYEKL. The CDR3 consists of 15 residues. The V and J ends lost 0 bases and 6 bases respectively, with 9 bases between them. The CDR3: CASSQESPLNSPLHF. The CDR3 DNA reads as TGCGCCAGCAGCCAAGAAAGCCCTCTTAATTCACCCCTCCACTTT.

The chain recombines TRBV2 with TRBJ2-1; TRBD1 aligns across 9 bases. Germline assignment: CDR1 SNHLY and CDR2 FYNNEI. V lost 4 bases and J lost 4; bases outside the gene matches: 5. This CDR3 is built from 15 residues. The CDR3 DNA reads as TGTGCCAGCAGTGCGGACAGGGGCCAGTACAATGAGCAGTTCTTC. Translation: CASSADRGQYNEQFF.

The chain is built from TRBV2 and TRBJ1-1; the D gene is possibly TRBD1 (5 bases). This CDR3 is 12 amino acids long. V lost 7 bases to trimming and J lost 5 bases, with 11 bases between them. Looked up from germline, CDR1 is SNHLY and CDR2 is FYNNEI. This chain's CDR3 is CASTQQGTEAFF. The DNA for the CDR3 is TGTGCCAGCACCCAGCAGGGAACTGAAGCTTTCTTT.

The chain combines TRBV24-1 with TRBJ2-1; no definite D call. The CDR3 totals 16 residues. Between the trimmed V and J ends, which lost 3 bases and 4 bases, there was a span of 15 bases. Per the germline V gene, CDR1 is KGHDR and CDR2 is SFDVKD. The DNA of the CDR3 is TGTGCCACCAGTGATAATGATGGACGAAGATACAATGAGCAGTTCTTC. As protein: CATSDNDGRRYNEQFF.

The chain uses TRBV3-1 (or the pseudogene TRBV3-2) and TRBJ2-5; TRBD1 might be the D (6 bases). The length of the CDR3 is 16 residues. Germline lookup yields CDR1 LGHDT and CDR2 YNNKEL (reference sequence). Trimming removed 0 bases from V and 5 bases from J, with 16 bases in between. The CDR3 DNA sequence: TGTGCCAGCAGCCAAGATCTATCGGCAGGGGAGGAGACCCAGTACTTC. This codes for CASSQDLSAGEETQYF.

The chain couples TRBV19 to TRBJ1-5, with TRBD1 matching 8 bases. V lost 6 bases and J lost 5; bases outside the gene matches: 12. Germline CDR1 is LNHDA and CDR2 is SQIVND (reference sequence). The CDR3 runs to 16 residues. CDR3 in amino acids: CASRKLTGTGDQPQHF. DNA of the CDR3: TGTGCCAGTAGAAAATTAACTGGGACAGGTGATCAGCCCCAGCATTTT.

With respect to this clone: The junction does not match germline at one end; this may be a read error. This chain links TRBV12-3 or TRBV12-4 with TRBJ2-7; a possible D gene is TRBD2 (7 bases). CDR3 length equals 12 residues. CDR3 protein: CASSLGGGPGDF. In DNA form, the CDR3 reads TGTGCCAGCAGTTTAGGCGGGGGCCCCGGGGACTTC.

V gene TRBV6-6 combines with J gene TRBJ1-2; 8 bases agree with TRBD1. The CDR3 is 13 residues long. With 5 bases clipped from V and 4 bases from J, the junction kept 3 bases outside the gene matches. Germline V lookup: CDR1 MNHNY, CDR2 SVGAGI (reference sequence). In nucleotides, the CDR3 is TGTGCCAGCAGTATGGGACAGGCCTATGGCTACACCTTC. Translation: CASSMGQAYGYTF.

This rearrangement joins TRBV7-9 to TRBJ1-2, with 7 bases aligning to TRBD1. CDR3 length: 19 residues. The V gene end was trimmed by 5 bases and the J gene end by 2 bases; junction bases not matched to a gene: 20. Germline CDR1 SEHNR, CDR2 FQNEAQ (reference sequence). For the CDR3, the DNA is TGTGCCAGCAGCCCCCAGTTGTGGACCGACAGGGAGGGAAACTATGGCTACACCTTC. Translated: CASSPQLWTDREGNYGYTF.

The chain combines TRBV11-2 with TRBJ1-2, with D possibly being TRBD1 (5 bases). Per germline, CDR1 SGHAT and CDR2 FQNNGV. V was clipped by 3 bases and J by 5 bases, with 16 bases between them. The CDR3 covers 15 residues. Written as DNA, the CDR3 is TGTGCCAGCAGCTTGGACCTATCTCGGGGGTATGGCTACACCTTC. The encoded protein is CASSLDLSRGYGYTF.

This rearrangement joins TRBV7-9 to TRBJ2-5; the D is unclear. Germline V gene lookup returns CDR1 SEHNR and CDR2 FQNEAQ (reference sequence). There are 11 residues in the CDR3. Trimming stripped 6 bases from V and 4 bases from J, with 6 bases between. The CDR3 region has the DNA TGTGCCAGCAGAATAGCAGAGACCCAGTACTTC. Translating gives CASRIAETQYF.

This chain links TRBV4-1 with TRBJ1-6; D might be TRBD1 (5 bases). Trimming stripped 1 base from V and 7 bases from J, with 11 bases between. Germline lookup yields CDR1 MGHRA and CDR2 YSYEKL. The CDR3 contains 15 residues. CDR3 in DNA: TGCGCCAGCAGCCAAGGGGGGTTAAGGAATTCACCCCTCCACTTT. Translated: CASSQGGLRNSPLHF.

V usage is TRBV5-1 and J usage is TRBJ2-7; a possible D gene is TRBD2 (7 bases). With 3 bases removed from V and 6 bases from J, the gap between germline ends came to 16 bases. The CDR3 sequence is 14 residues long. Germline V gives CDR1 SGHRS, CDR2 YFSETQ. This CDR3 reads CASSWGGAGTEQYF. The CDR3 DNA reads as TGCGCCAGCAGCTGGGGGGGGGCCGGGACCGAGCAGTACTTC.